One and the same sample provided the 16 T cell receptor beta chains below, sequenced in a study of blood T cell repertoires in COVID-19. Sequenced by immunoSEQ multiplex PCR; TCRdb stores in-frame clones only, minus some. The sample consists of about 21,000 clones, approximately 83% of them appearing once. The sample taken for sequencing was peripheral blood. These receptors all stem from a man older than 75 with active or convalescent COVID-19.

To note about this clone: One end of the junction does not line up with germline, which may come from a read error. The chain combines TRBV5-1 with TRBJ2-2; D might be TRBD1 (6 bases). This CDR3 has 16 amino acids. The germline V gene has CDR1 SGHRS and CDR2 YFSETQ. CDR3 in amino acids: CASSFLPTGNAGELFF. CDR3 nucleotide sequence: TGCGCCAGCAGCTTTCTCCCCACAGGGAACGCCGGGGAGCTGTTTTTT.

The CDR3 coding sequence is TGTGCCAGCTTCAGGGCCAGGGTAACTGAAGCTTTCTTT. It is translated as CASFRARVTEAFF. This chain links TRBV18 with TRBJ1-1, with D possibly being TRBD1 (5 bases). Trimming stripped 7 bases from V and 5 bases from J, with 14 bases between. This CDR3 region has 13 residues. Per germline, CDR1 KGHSH and CDR2 LQKENI. Drawing the rest from reference TRBV18 and TRBJ1-1, the complete variable domain is NAGVMQNPRHLVRRRGQEARLRCSPMKGHSHVYWYRQLPEEGLKFMVYLQKENIIDESGMPKERFSAEFPKEGPSILRIQQVVRGDSAAYFCASFRARVTEAFFGQGTRLTVV.

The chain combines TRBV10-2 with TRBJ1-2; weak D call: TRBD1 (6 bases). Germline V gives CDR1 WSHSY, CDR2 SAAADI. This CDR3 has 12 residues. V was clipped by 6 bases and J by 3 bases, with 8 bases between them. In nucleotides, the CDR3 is TGCGCCAGCAGAGCAGGGGACTATGGCTACACCTTC. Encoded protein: CASRAGDYGYTF.

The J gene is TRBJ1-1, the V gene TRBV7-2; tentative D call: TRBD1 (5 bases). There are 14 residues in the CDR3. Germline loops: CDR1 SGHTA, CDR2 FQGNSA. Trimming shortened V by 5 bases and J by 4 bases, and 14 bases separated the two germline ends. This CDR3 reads CASSTPGGFTEAFF. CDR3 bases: TGTGCCAGCAGCACCCCGGGGGGATTCACTGAAGCTTTCTTT.

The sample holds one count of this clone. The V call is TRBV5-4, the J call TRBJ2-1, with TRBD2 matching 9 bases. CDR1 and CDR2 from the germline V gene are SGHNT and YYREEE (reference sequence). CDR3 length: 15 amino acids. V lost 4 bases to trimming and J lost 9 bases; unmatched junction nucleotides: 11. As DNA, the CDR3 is TGTGCCAGCAGCGGGGCGGGGGGGCCGTCTGGTGAGCAGTTCTTC. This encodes CASSGAGGPSGEQFF. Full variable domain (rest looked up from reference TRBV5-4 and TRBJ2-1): ETGVTQSPTHLIKTRGQQVTLRCSSQSGHNTVSWYQQALGQGPQFIFQYYREEENGRGNFPPRFSGLQFPNYSSELNVNALELDDSALYLCASSGAGGPSGEQFFGPGTRLTVL.

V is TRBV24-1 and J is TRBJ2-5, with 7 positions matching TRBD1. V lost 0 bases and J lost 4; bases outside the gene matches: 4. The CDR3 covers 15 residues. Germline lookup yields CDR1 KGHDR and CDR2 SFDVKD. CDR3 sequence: CATSDLQGGGETQYF. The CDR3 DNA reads TGTGCCACCAGTGATTTGCAAGGGGGCGGAGAGACCCAGTACTTC.

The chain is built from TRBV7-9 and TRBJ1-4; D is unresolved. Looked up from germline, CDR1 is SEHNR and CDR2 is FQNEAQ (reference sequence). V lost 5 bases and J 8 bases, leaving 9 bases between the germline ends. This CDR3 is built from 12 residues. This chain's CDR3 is CASSRTGEKLFF. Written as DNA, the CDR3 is TGTGCCAGCAGCCGGACGGGGGAAAAACTGTTTTTT.

CDR3 sequence: CASSYSFGRGGGGLFF. In nucleotides, the CDR3 is TGTGCCAGCAGTTACTCGTTCGGCAGGGGAGGGGGTGGGCTGTTTTTT. This chain joins TRBV6-5 and TRBJ2-2; TRBD2 might be the D (7 bases). The CDR3 runs 16 residues. V was pared by 0 bases and J by 13 bases, with 21 bases between. The V gene's germline CDR1 is MNHEY and CDR2 SVGAGI.

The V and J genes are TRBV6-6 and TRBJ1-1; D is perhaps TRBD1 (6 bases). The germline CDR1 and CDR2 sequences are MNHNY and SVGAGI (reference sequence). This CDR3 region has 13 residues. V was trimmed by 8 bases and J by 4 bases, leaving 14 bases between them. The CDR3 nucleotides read TGTGCCAGCTTTAGGGGGGAGGGCACTGAAGCTTTCTTT. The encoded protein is CASFRGEGTEAFF.

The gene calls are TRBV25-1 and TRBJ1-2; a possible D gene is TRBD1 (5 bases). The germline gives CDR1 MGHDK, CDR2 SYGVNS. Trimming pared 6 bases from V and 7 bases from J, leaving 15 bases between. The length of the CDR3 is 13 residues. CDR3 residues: CASRGAERAGYTF. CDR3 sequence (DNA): TGTGCCAGCAGAGGGGCGGAAAGGGCTGGCTACACCTTC.

DNA of the CDR3: TGTGCCATCGGGGGCAGGGGGGAAAAACTGTTTTTT. It is translated as CAIGGRGEKLFF. This rearrangement joins TRBV10-3 to TRBJ1-4, with 7 bases fitting TRBD1. V shed 8 bases, J shed 8 bases, and the junction held 5 bases outside the gene matches. Germline V gene lookup returns CDR1 ENHRY and CDR2 SYGVKD. This CDR3 has 12 amino acids.

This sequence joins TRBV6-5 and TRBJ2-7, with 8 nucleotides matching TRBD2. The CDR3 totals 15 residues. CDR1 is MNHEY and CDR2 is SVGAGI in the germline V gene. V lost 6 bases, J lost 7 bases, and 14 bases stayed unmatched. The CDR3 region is CASSLQIQGLGEQYF. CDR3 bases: TGTGCCAGCAGCCTACAGATCCAGGGACTAGGGGAGCAGTACTTC.

The CDR3 protein is CAWSVRSGHLPNYGYTF. In nucleotides, the CDR3 is TGTGCCTGGAGTGTACGGTCGGGACACCTTCCTAACTATGGCTACACCTTC. The chain links TRBV30 to TRBJ1-2; a weak D match, TRBD1 (6 bases). V was clipped by 0 bases and J by 0 bases, with 17 bases between them. CDR1 is GTSNPN and CDR2 is SVGIG in the germline V gene (reference sequence). The CDR3 spans 17 residues.

As DNA, the CDR3 is TGTGCCAGCAGTGAAGTTCCCTCGTCGGGGACTGAAGCTTTCTTT. Its translation is CASSEVPSSGTEAFF. V usage is TRBV6-1 and J usage is TRBJ1-1, with D unclear. Germline V gene sequence: CDR1 MNHNS, CDR2 SASEGT. The CDR3 has 15 residues. V was clipped by 1 base and J by 5 bases, with 14 bases between them.

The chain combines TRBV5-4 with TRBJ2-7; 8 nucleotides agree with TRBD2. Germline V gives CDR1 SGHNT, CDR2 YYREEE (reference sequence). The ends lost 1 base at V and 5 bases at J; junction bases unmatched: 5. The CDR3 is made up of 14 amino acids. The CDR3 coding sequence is TGTGCCAGCAGCTTGCGACTAGCGTCCCACGAGCAGTACTTC. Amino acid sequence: CASSLRLASHEQYF.

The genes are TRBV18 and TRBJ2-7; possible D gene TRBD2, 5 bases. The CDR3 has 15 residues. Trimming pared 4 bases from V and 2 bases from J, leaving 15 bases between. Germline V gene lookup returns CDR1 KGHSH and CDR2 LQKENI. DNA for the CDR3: TGTGCCAGCTCACAAGTGGGAGAAACCGCCTACGAGCAGTACTTC. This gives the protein CASSQVGETAYEQYF. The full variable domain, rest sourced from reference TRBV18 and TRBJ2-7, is NAGVMQNPRHLVRRRGQEARLRCSPMKGHSHVYWYRQLPEEGLKFMVYLQKENIIDESGMPKERFSAEFPKEGPSILRIQQVVRGDSAAYFCASSQVGETAYEQYFGPGTRLTVT.